These 10 T cell receptor beta chains share one sample of origin, sequenced in a study of early T cells in non-severe SARS-CoV-2 infection (dated by TCRdb to the early 2020s). The library was generated by 5' RACE. Instrument used: NextSeq 500. TCRdb applied fastp at Q25 and MiXCR to the public reads, then kept only in-frame beta chains. Rows with a matching CDR3 protein are joined into one entry that keeps the most common DNA and genes. This sample holds just over 70,000 distinct CDR3 sequences; approximately 12% were observed only once. The biggest ten clones account for 1.3% of the sample. Material: whole blood. These receptors originate from an adult who was a healthcare worker with PCR-confirmed SARS-CoV-2 infection or an uninfected control (not recorded which).

The chain combines TRBV7-2 with TRBJ1-5; no reliable D call. From germline, CDR1 is SGHTA and CDR2 FQGNSA. The length of the CDR3 is 14 residues. V was clipped by 6 bases and J by 0 bases, with 9 bases between them. The CDR3 nucleotides are TGTGCCAGCAGTCAAATTTATAGCAATCAGCCCCAGCATTTT. Amino acids: CASSQIYSNQPQHF.

This clonotype has at least ten counts. The chain has TRBV28 and TRBJ2-4; D gene uncertain. CDR3 length: 15 residues. The V end was cut by 7 bases, the J end by 0 bases, with 13 bases between. The V gene's germline CDR1 is MDHEN and CDR2 SYDVKM. CDR3 sequence reads: CASTSGYLAKNIQYF. DNA for the CDR3: TGTGCCAGCACATCGGGCTATCTAGCCAAAAACATTCAGTACTTC.

This clonotype was observed many times. V usage is TRBV10-3 and J usage is TRBJ2-1, with TRBD2 matching over 12 bases. Unmatched junction bases numbered 6, after V lost 3 bases and J lost 9 bases. This CDR3 spans 15 amino acids. Germline V gene sequence: CDR1 ENHRY, CDR2 SYGVKD. CDR3 DNA sequence: TGTGCCATCAGTGAATCTAGCGGGGGGGCCTTTGAGCAGTTCTTC. It codes for CAISESSGGAFEQFF.

This clonotype occurred many times. The chain employs TRBV7-2 and TRBJ2-5; D uncertain. V was trimmed by 0 bases and J by 1 base, leaving 6 bases between them. From germline, CDR1 is SGHTA and CDR2 FQGNSA. This CDR3 is built from 14 residues. DNA of the CDR3: TGTGCCAGCAGCTTAGCGCCAATCCAAGAGACCCAGTACTTC. This encodes CASSLAPIQETQYF. Full variable domain (outside the CDR3, taken from reference TRBV7-2 and TRBJ2-5): GAGVSQSPSNKVTEKGKDVELRCDPISGHTALYWYRQSLGQGLEFLIYFQGNSAPDKSGLPSDRFSAERTGGSVSTLTIQRTQQEDSAVYLCASSLAPIQETQYFGPGTRLLVL.

This clonotype was counted ten times or more. The V gene is TRBV3-1, the J gene TRBJ2-5; 7 nucleotides line up with TRBD2. Germline CDR1 and CDR2: LGHDT and YNNKEL (reference sequence). Unmatched junction bases numbered 3, after V lost 0 bases and J lost 5 bases. The CDR3 is 14 amino acids. The CDR3 protein is CASSQDFGGETQYF. CDR3 coding DNA: TGTGCCAGCAGCCAAGATTTCGGGGGGGAGACCCAGTACTTC.

This clonotype has just one count. The rearrangement links TRBV2 to TRBJ2-3; 8 bases are a match to TRBD2. There are 18 residues in the CDR3. V gave up 7 bases and J gave up 0 bases; unmatched junction bases: 15. Germline V gives CDR1 SNHLY, CDR2 FYNNEI. The CDR3 spells CASKALLAERASTDTQYF. The CDR3 coding sequence is TGTGCCAGCAAGGCTTTACTAGCGGAGAGAGCTAGCACAGATACGCAGTATTTT.

This clonotype was seen ten or more times. The J gene is TRBJ1-2, the V gene TRBV20-1; D not resolved. Germline V gene lookup returns CDR1 DFQATT and CDR2 SNEGSKA (reference sequence). With 3 bases removed from V and 3 bases from J, the gap between germline ends came to 8 bases. The CDR3 runs to 12 residues. DNA of the CDR3: TGCAGTGCTAGGGGAGGTGACTATGGCTACACCTTC. Amino acids: CSARGGDYGYTF.

This clonotype was seen ten or more times. V is TRBV24-1 and J is TRBJ2-1; 11 bases align to TRBD1. Germline values: CDR1 KGHDR, CDR2 SFDVKD. CDR3 length: 14 residues. Trimming at V came to 2 bases and at J to 9 bases, leaving 2 bases not matched to a gene. CDR3 bases: TGTGCCACCAGTGATTCCGGGACAGGGGGTGAGCAGTTCTTC. Protein sequence: CATSDSGTGGEQFF.

This clonotype was detected ten times or more. J is TRBJ1-3 and V is TRBV19; no definite D call. The germline V and J ends were trimmed by 3 bases and 0 bases, with 12 bases remaining between them. Per the germline V gene, CDR1 is LNHDA and CDR2 is SQIVND (reference sequence). This CDR3 has 16 residues. The CDR3 spells CASSIVTASSGNTIYF. As DNA, the CDR3 is TGTGCCAGTAGTATTGTCACAGCCTCCTCTGGAAACACCATATATTTT.

This clonotype was detected ten times or more. V and J are TRBV6-5 and TRBJ1-5; no clear D. Germline V CDR1 and CDR2: MNHEY, SVGAGI. The V gene lost 6 bases and the J gene lost 1 base, with 13 bases spanning the gap. The CDR3 covers 15 residues. CDR3 residues: CASRLDPTSNQPQHF. The CDR3 DNA reads TGTGCCAGCAGACTCGATCCAACCAGCAATCAGCCCCAGCATTTT.